This T cell receptor beta chain stems from a study of technical replicates of blood from a handful of donors. Using immunoSEQ multiplex PCR, the repertoire was profiled, and TCRdb retains in-frame clones only, with some absent. In the table there are over 55,000 clones, around 86% of which are singletons. V was pared by 1 base and J by 7 bases, with 14 bases between. The germline V gene has CDR1 LNHNV and CDR2 YYDKDF (reference sequence). This CDR3 contains 14 residues. In its sample, this clone was seen a few times. Other DNA sequences in this specimen translate into the identical CDR3. The TCR sequence derives from a human donor in good health. Some clones in this sample may be carry-over from other donors' samples. What was sequenced was PBMCs. The chain uses TRBV15 and TRBJ2-7; maybe TRBD1 (5 bases). CDR3 loop: CATSRVDRKEEQYF. As DNA, the CDR3 is TGTGCCACCAGCAGAGTAGACAGAAAGGAGGAGCAGTACTTC.